The rows below give T cell receptor beta chains drawn from one sample of a study of identical twins. TCRdb ran MiXCR on the 5' RACE reads and lists one entry per CDR3 protein. The sample carries 1.5 million to 2 million distinct CDR3 sequences, about 32% recorded once. Sequenced sample: cord blood. These receptors all come from a newborn girl in good health. CDR3s include the opening cysteine and the closing phenylalanine or tryptophan. D genes are given only for firm matches. The size field is filled for only some rows; it gives once, few, many or a size class.

CDR3nt: TGCAGTGCTAGCCCCTTGGTTCTACAAGAGACCCAGTTCTTC
CDR3aa: CSASPLVLQETQFF
d_gene: NA
v_gene: TRBV20-1
abundance: NA
j_gene: TRBJ2-1

CDR3nt: TGTGCCAGCAGCTCTCCGGGACTAGAAAGGTCCCGCTCCTACAATGAGCAGTTCTTC
CDR3aa: CASSSPGLERSRSYNEQFF
d_gene: TRBD2
v_gene: TRBV5-5
abundance: few
j_gene: TRBJ2-1

CDR3nt: TGCGCCAGCAGCACAGGGTGGGACGAGCAGTACTTC
CDR3aa: CASSTGWDEQYF
d_gene: NA
v_gene: TRBV5-1
abundance: NA
j_gene: TRBJ2-7

CDR3nt: TGTGCCAGCAGCGTGGGGGTTGACATTCAGTACTTC
CDR3aa: CASSVGVDIQYF
d_gene: NA
v_gene: TRBV9
abundance: few
j_gene: TRBJ2-4

CDR3nt: TGTGCCAGCAGCTTAGCCCCCCATACCGGGGGGCAAGGAGATACGCAGTATTTT
CDR3aa: CASSLAPHTGGQGDTQYF
d_gene: NA
v_gene: TRBV7-2
abundance: NA
j_gene: TRBJ2-3

CDR3nt: TGTGCCAGCTTAATGTTGGGGAGCCCAGAACAGTACTTC
CDR3aa: CASLMLGSPEQYF
d_gene: NA
v_gene: TRBV2
abundance: NA
j_gene: TRBJ2-7

CDR3nt: TGTGCCAGCAGCTTAAGGACCTCAGGGGCCCTCTATGGCTACACCTTC
CDR3aa: CASSLRTSGALYGYTF
d_gene: NA
v_gene: TRBV11-2
abundance: few
j_gene: TRBJ1-2

CDR3nt: TGTGCCAGCAGTCTCAGGACCCGTAAGTTGGCCCCTCACTTC
CDR3aa: CASSLRTRKLAPHF
d_gene: NA
v_gene: TRBV28
abundance: NA
j_gene: TRBJ2-7

CDR3nt: TGCAGTGCTAGAGTGGGAAGACAGGGCAATCAGCCCCAGCATTTT
CDR3aa: CSARVGRQGNQPQHF
d_gene: NA
v_gene: TRBV20-1
abundance: few
j_gene: TRBJ1-5

CDR3nt: TGTGCCAGCAGCTTAGGGACTAGGACTTACTACGAGCAGTACTTC
CDR3aa: CASSLGTRTYYEQYF
d_gene: TRBD2
v_gene: TRBV7-2
abundance: NA
j_gene: TRBJ2-7

CDR3nt: TGTGCCAGCAGCTTAGCTGTAGCGGGGGCGTCCACAGATACGCAGTATTTT
CDR3aa: CASSLAVAGASTDTQYF
d_gene: TRBD2
v_gene: TRBV7-2
abundance: NA
j_gene: TRBJ2-3

CDR3nt: TGTGCCACCAGTGACCCCGGGGGGTCTGGCTACACCTTC
CDR3aa: CATSDPGGSGYTF
d_gene: NA
v_gene: TRBV24-1
abundance: few
j_gene: TRBJ1-2

CDR3nt: TGTGCCAGCAGTGAAGAGGGAGCGGTGTACAATGAGCAGTTCTTC
CDR3aa: CASSEEGAVYNEQFF
d_gene: NA
v_gene: TRBV2
abundance: few
j_gene: TRBJ2-1

CDR3nt: TGCAGTGCCCGGAAGGGTGGGGCCAACGTCCTGACTTTC
CDR3aa: CSARKGGANVLTF
d_gene: NA
v_gene: TRBV20-1
abundance: few
j_gene: TRBJ2-6

CDR3nt: TGTGCCAGCAGCTTAGTTCTGGCAGGGGGCACTGAAGCTTTCTTT
CDR3aa: CASSLVLAGGTEAFF
d_gene: TRBD1
v_gene: TRBV7-9
abundance: NA
j_gene: TRBJ1-1

CDR3nt: TGCAGTGCTAGCGGGAGGGTAGAAGCCTACGAGCAGTACTTC
CDR3aa: CSASGRVEAYEQYF
d_gene: TRBD2
v_gene: TRBV20-1
abundance: NA
j_gene: TRBJ2-7

CDR3nt: TGTGCCAGCAGTTACAGCGGGACAGCCAGCACAGATACGCAGTATTTT
CDR3aa: CASSYSGTASTDTQYF
d_gene: NA
v_gene: TRBV6-6
abundance: NA
j_gene: TRBJ2-3

CDR3nt: TGTGCCAGCAGACAAACGACATTTAGCGGAGGATACCAAGAGACCCAGTACTTC
CDR3aa: CASRQTTFSGGYQETQYF
d_gene: NA
v_gene: TRBV28
abundance: many
j_gene: TRBJ2-5

CDR3nt: TGCGCCAGCAGCCAAGGTCGAGCGTATAGCGAGACCAAAAACATTCAGTACTTC
CDR3aa: CASSQGRAYSETKNIQYF
d_gene: NA
v_gene: TRBV4-1
abundance: NA
j_gene: TRBJ2-4

CDR3nt: TGTGCCAGCTCATCGGGACAGCCCGACGAGCAGTACTTC
CDR3aa: CASSSGQPDEQYF
d_gene: TRBD1
v_gene: TRBV18
abundance: few
j_gene: TRBJ2-7

CDR3nt: TGTGCCAGCAGCCAGGACGGATTCTCTTACGAGCAGTACTTC
CDR3aa: CASSQDGFSYEQYF
d_gene: NA
v_gene: TRBV7-6
abundance: NA
j_gene: TRBJ2-7

CDR3nt: TGTGCCAGCAGCCCGATCAGGGGGCTTAATGAAAAACTGTTTTTT
CDR3aa: CASSPIRGLNEKLFF
d_gene: TRBD1
v_gene: TRBV7-9
abundance: few
j_gene: TRBJ1-4

CDR3nt: TGTGCCTGTGCGAGGGGGCAAGAGACCCAGTTCTTC
CDR3aa: CACARGQETQFF
d_gene: TRBD1
v_gene: TRBV2
abundance: NA
j_gene: TRBJ2-1

CDR3nt: TGTGCCAGCAGTTACTCGAAGGGTGAGGAGCAGTTCTTC
CDR3aa: CASSYSKGEEQFF
d_gene: NA
v_gene: TRBV6-6
abundance: few
j_gene: TRBJ2-1

CDR3nt: TGCAGTGCTAGAGATGGAGCGGGAGGCTCCTACAATGAGCAGTTCTTC
CDR3aa: CSARDGAGGSYNEQFF
d_gene: TRBD2
v_gene: TRBV20-1
abundance: NA
j_gene: TRBJ2-1

CDR3nt: TGTGCCAGCAGCCAAAGCACTAGCGGGAGAACAGATACGCAGTATTTT
CDR3aa: CASSQSTSGRTDTQYF
d_gene: TRBD2
v_gene: TRBV4-2
abundance: NA
j_gene: TRBJ2-3

CDR3nt: TGCGCCAGCAGCCAAGATCTAACAGCCAAAAACATTCAGTACTTC
CDR3aa: CASSQDLTAKNIQYF
d_gene: NA
v_gene: TRBV4-1
abundance: NA
j_gene: TRBJ2-4

CDR3nt: TGTGCCAGCATAGTGGGGACTGAAGCTTTCTTT
CDR3aa: CASIVGTEAFF
d_gene: NA
v_gene: TRBV27
abundance: few
j_gene: TRBJ1-1

CDR3nt: TGTGCCAGCAGCGGGGGACAGCCGCTGGACGAGCAGTACTTC
CDR3aa: CASSGGQPLDEQYF
d_gene: TRBD1
v_gene: TRBV5-6
abundance: NA
j_gene: TRBJ2-7

CDR3nt: TGTGCCAGCAGCCCCCAGTGGTTGTTCACTGAAGCTTTCTTT
CDR3aa: CASSPQWLFTEAFF
d_gene: NA
v_gene: TRBV27
abundance: NA
j_gene: TRBJ1-1

CDR3nt: TGCAGTGCTAGAGATCCGACGGGGGGATACAATGAGCAGTTCTTC
CDR3aa: CSARDPTGGYNEQFF
d_gene: TRBD2
v_gene: TRBV20-1
abundance: few
j_gene: TRBJ2-1

CDR3nt: TGTGCCAGTAGTCTAATATCGAGGGTGGCGAACACTGAAGCTTTCTTT
CDR3aa: CASSLISRVANTEAFF
d_gene: NA
v_gene: TRBV19
abundance: few
j_gene: TRBJ1-1

CDR3nt: TGTGCCAGCAGCCAACCCGTTACTAGGAATGAGCAGTACTTC
CDR3aa: CASSQPVTRNEQYF
d_gene: NA
v_gene: TRBV3-1
abundance: few
j_gene: TRBJ2-7

CDR3nt: TGTGCCAGCAGCTCCCGAACAGGGTGCTCCTACAATGAGCAGTTCTTC
CDR3aa: CASSSRTGCSYNEQFF
d_gene: NA
v_gene: TRBV5-6
abundance: NA
j_gene: TRBJ2-1

CDR3nt: TGTGCCAGCAGCCAGGGGCGAAGGAATTCACCCCTCCACTTT
CDR3aa: CASSQGRRNSPLHF
d_gene: NA
v_gene: TRBV14
abundance: NA
j_gene: TRBJ1-6

CDR3nt: TGTGCCAGCAGCTTAGCTGGTGGTCCCCTCACAGATACGCAGTATTTT
CDR3aa: CASSLAGGPLTDTQYF
d_gene: NA
v_gene: TRBV9
abundance: many
j_gene: TRBJ2-3

CDR3nt: TGCGCCAGCAGCCAAGTAATTGGAGGGGGAAACACCGTATATTTT
CDR3aa: CASSQVIGGGNTVYF
d_gene: NA
v_gene: TRBV4-1
abundance: NA
j_gene: TRBJ1-3

CDR3nt: TGTGCCAGCAGTATTACCGGGACAGGGATTAATCAGCCCCAGCATTTT
CDR3aa: CASSITGTGINQPQHF
d_gene: TRBD1
v_gene: TRBV28
abundance: few
j_gene: TRBJ1-5

CDR3nt: TGTGCCAGCAGTTTAACAGGGGTATCTGGGGCCAACGTCCTGACTTTC
CDR3aa: CASSLTGVSGANVLTF
d_gene: TRBD1
v_gene: TRBV27
abundance: NA
j_gene: TRBJ2-6

CDR3nt: TGTGCCAGCAGCTTAGACGGCACAGGTTTCACAGATACGCAGTATTTT
CDR3aa: CASSLDGTGFTDTQYF
d_gene: NA
v_gene: TRBV7-2
abundance: many
j_gene: TRBJ2-3

CDR3nt: TGTGCCAGCAGTGGTCCAGCGGAGCCCACGACCCAGTACTTC
CDR3aa: CASSGPAEPTTQYF
d_gene: NA
v_gene: TRBV6-6
abundance: once
j_gene: TRBJ2-5

CDR3nt: TGTGCCAGCAGTTTTACTAGTATACTAGCCAAAAACATTCAGTACTTC
CDR3aa: CASSFTSILAKNIQYF
d_gene: NA
v_gene: TRBV6-5
abundance: NA
j_gene: TRBJ2-4

CDR3nt: TGTGCCAGCAGTTTAGTCGGAGATAACTATGGCTACACCTTC
CDR3aa: CASSLVGDNYGYTF
d_gene: NA
v_gene: TRBV28
abundance: many
j_gene: TRBJ1-2

CDR3nt: TGTGCCATCAGTGAGAGACAGGGAATCACCTACGAGCAGTACTTC
CDR3aa: CAISERQGITYEQYF
d_gene: TRBD1
v_gene: TRBV10-3
abundance: NA
j_gene: TRBJ2-7

CDR3nt: TGTGCCAGCAGCGGACAGGGGCACGGGGAGCTGTTTTTT
CDR3aa: CASSGQGHGELFF
d_gene: TRBD1
v_gene: TRBV14
abundance: few
j_gene: TRBJ2-2

CDR3nt: TGCAGTGCTATCACCGGGACGGCGAACTACGAGCAGTACTTC
CDR3aa: CSAITGTANYEQYF
d_gene: NA
v_gene: TRBV20-1
abundance: few
j_gene: TRBJ2-7

CDR3nt: TGTGCCTGGAGTCGGATGGAGACCCAGTACTTC
CDR3aa: CAWSRMETQYF
d_gene: NA
v_gene: TRBV30
abundance: NA
j_gene: TRBJ2-5

CDR3nt: TGTGCCAGCAGCTTATATCCCCTCCCATCCCGGGCTAGCGGGGGCGGCTACGAGCAGTACTTC
CDR3aa: CASSLYPLPSRASGGGYEQYF
d_gene: TRBD2
v_gene: TRBV11-2
abundance: few
j_gene: TRBJ2-7

CDR3nt: TGTGCCAGCAGTCCCCTAGTAGGGGGGTTCTACAATGAGCAGTTCTTC
CDR3aa: CASSPLVGGFYNEQFF
d_gene: NA
v_gene: TRBV28
abundance: NA
j_gene: TRBJ2-1

CDR3nt: TGTGCCAGCAGCTCGCCGGCAGGCTACGAGCAGTACTTC
CDR3aa: CASSSPAGYEQYF
d_gene: NA
v_gene: TRBV5-5
abundance: NA
j_gene: TRBJ2-7

CDR3nt: TGTGCCAGCAGCTTATCGGCGGATGTGCAGTTCTTC
CDR3aa: CASSLSADVQFF
d_gene: NA
v_gene: TRBV7-9
abundance: NA
j_gene: TRBJ2-1

CDR3nt: TGCGCCAGCAGCTTACCCTCTGGCCCTGAGACCCAGTACTTC
CDR3aa: CASSLPSGPETQYF
d_gene: NA
v_gene: TRBV5-1
abundance: NA
j_gene: TRBJ2-5

CDR3nt: TGTGCCAGCAGTCGCCCGCCTTTATCCCGGGGGCTTCGCAATCAGCCCCAGCATTTT
CDR3aa: CASSRPPLSRGLRNQPQHF
d_gene: NA
v_gene: TRBV27
abundance: NA
j_gene: TRBJ1-5

CDR3nt: TGTGCCAGCAGTCCAGGCGGCCGCACATGGGGTACGCAGTATTTT
CDR3aa: CASSPGGRTWGTQYF
d_gene: NA
v_gene: TRBV13
abundance: NA
j_gene: TRBJ2-3

CDR3nt: TGCGCCAGCAGCCAAGATTGGACTACGACAGATACGCAGTATTTT
CDR3aa: CASSQDWTTTDTQYF
d_gene: NA
v_gene: TRBV4-1
abundance: few
j_gene: TRBJ2-3

CDR3nt: TGCGCCAGCAGGTGGACTAGCCTCTCAGGCACCGGGGAGCTGTTTTTT
CDR3aa: CASRWTSLSGTGELFF
d_gene: TRBD2
v_gene: TRBV5-1
abundance: NA
j_gene: TRBJ2-2

CDR3nt: TGTGCCAGCAGCGTACGAGGGGGATGGGGAATAGAGCAGTACTTC
CDR3aa: CASSVRGGWGIEQYF
d_gene: NA
v_gene: TRBV9
abundance: NA
j_gene: TRBJ2-7

CDR3nt: TGTGCCAGCAGCGTAGCGGGGTCCTACGAGCAGTACTTC
CDR3aa: CASSVAGSYEQYF
d_gene: NA
v_gene: TRBV9
abundance: many
j_gene: TRBJ2-7

CDR3nt: TGCGCCAGCAGATTTGCCGGGTTCCAAGAGACCCAGTACTTC
CDR3aa: CASRFAGFQETQYF
d_gene: NA
v_gene: TRBV5-1
abundance: few
j_gene: TRBJ2-5

CDR3nt: TGTGCCAGCAGCCAAGACAAACAGGGGGCTGGAAACACCATATATTTT
CDR3aa: CASSQDKQGAGNTIYF
d_gene: TRBD1
v_gene: TRBV4-2
abundance: NA
j_gene: TRBJ1-3